The rows below give T cell receptor beta chains drawn from one sample of a study of shared clonotypes between healthy human individuals. Repertoires were generated with immunoSEQ multiplex PCR, while TCRdb's copy carries only in-frame clones and drops some. The sample carries around 2.1 million clones, nearly 97% recorded once. The sequenced material came from naive CD4+ T cells sorted from blood. The receptors here all came from a man younger than 30 in good health. Each CDR3 is given with its conserved first and last residue. The D gene is left open where the match is weak. The size of a clone is reported for some rows only, either as once, few or many, or as a class for expanded clones.

TRBJ1-2	TRBV7-2	once	NA	TGTGCCAGCAGCTTAGCGCGAGGCTACACCTTC	CASSLARGYTF
TRBJ2-7	TRBV29-1	NA	NA	TGCAGCGCCTTACAGGGTGTCGAGCAGTACTTC	CSALQGVEQYF
TRBJ2-2	TRBV21-1	NA	NA	TGTGCCAGCAGCAAAATTCAGGGGGCCTACACCGGGGAGCTGTTTTTT	CASSKIQGAYTGELFF
TRBJ2-3	TRBV5-1	NA	NA	TGCGCCAGCAGCATCGGGGTCACAGATACGCAGTATTTT	CASSIGVTDTQYF
TRBJ2-1	TRBV18	once	NA	TGTGCCAGCTCACCAGAGGGGGGACAATTGCGGCAGTTCTTC	CASSPEGGQLRQFF
TRBJ2-3	TRBV5-6	NA	NA	TGTGCCAGCAGCGGGACGGACAGCGCAGATACGCAGTATTTT	CASSGTDSADTQYF
TRBJ2-2	TRBV7-9	NA	TRBD2	TGTGCCAGCAGCCGCCTTGGGACTAGCGGAGACACGAACACCGGGGAGCTGTTTTTT	CASSRLGTSGDTNTGELFF
TRBJ1-2	TRBV6-1	NA	NA	TGTGCCAGCAGTGAAGCAGGGCAGGGCTACTATGGCTACACCTTC	CASSEAGQGYYGYTF
TRBJ2-7	TRBV27	NA	TRBD2	TGTGCCAGCAGCTACCGGGACTATTACGAGCAGTACTTC	CASSYRDYYEQYF
TRBJ1-4	TRBV2	NA	TRBD1	TGTGCCAGCAGTGAAGACAGGGGGATAAATGAAAAACTGTTTTTT	CASSEDRGINEKLFF
TRBJ1-2	TRBV6-5	once	NA	TGTGCCAGCAGTAGGGGCTCTAACTATGGCTACACCTTC	CASSRGSNYGYTF
TRBJ1-4	TRBV11-2	NA	TRBD1	TGTGCCAGCAGCCACGAGGACAGGGCAGTTGAAAAACTGTTTTTT	CASSHEDRAVEKLFF
TRBJ2-7	TRBV5-6	few	NA	TGTGCCAGCAGCTTGGCTGGGCCCTACGAGCAGTACTTC	CASSLAGPYEQYF
TRBJ1-6	TRBV5-1	NA	TRBD1	TGCGCCAGCAGCTTGTCGACAGGGGTCTTCCCCTCACCCCTCCACTTT	CASSLSTGVFPSPLHF
TRBJ2-7	TRBV4-1	NA	NA	TGCGCCAGCAGCCACCTAATAGCGGAGTTTCAGTACTTC	CASSHLIAEFQYF
TRBJ1-5	TRBV4-1	NA	TRBD1	TGCACCAGCAGCCACCCAGGGACAGGGGGTCAGCCCCAGCATTTT	CTSSHPGTGGQPQHF
TRBJ2-3	TRBV7-2	NA	TRBD2	TGTGCCAGCAGCTTGTTAGCGGGGTTGGGCACAGATACGCAGTATTTT	CASSLLAGLGTDTQYF
TRBJ1-2	TRBV29-1	NA	NA	TGCAGCGGTAAGTGTAGGACAGTCGCCTTCGGCTACACCTTC	CSGKCRTVAFGYTF
TRBJ2-2	TRBV6-1	NA	TRBD1	TGTGCCAGCAGGAGGGACAGGGGGAGCACCGGGGAGCTGTTTTTT	CASRRDRGSTGELFF
TRBJ2-7	TRBV6-5	NA	NA	TGTGCCAGCAGTTACTCCGGGCCCGGGACCTACGAGCAGTACTTC	CASSYSGPGTYEQYF
TRBJ1-6	TRBV7-8	NA	NA	TGTGCCAGCAGCACACAATACACGGTGGGGGGCTCTGGTAATTCACCCCTCCACTTT	CASSTQYTVGGSGNSPLHF
TRBJ2-5	TRBV7-7	NA	TRBD2	TGTGCTAGCAGCTTAGAACTAGCGTGGGAGACCCAGTACTTC	CASSLELAWETQYF
TRBJ2-7	TRBV18	NA	NA	TGTGCCAGCTCACCGTCCCCAGACTACGAGCAGTACTTC	CASSPSPDYEQYF
TRBJ1-5	TRBV7-8	NA	NA	TGTGCCAGCAGCCCGGTCGGGGGGCCCCAGCATTTT	CASSPVGGPQHF
TRBJ2-1	TRBV11-2	NA	TRBD2	TGTGCCAGCAGCTCCTCCGGACTAGCCCAGAGCTCCTACAATGAGCAGTTCTTC	CASSSSGLAQSSYNEQFF
TRBJ1-1	TRBV10-1	NA	NA	TGCGCCAGCAGTCCAGGGATGAACACTGAAGCTTTCTTT	CASSPGMNTEAFF
TRBJ2-3	TRBV6-6	NA	NA	TGTGCCAGCAGCCCCGGGGGACAGCTCCGCACAGATACGCAGTATTTT	CASSPGGQLRTDTQYF
TRBJ2-2	TRBV25-1	once	NA	TGTGCCAGCAGTGATCGGCTGAACACCGGGGAGCTGTTTTTT	CASSDRLNTGELFF
TRBJ1-2	TRBV2	NA	NA	TGTGCCCGCGCCCACGGAGGGACTGTGGGTTTTGGCTACACCTTC	CARAHGGTVGFGYTF
TRBJ2-5	TRBV9	NA	TRBD2	TGTGCCAGCAGCGTAGCCGGGGGGCAAGAGACCCAGTACTTC	CASSVAGGQETQYF
TRBJ1-6	TRBV5-1	NA	NA	TGCGCCAGCAGCGACCAAACAGGGAAAGGGAATTCACCCCTCCACTTT	CASSDQTGKGNSPLHF
TRBJ2-3	TRBV7-2	NA	NA	TGTGCCAGCAGTCTTACCGGGTGGGATACGCAGTATTTT	CASSLTGWDTQYF
TRBJ1-1	TRBV2	NA	NA	TGTGCCAGCAGTTCCAACACTGAAGCTTTCTTT	CASSSNTEAFF
TRBJ2-1	TRBV18	NA	TRBD2	TGTGCCAGCTCACCACCGGTTGTTCTTCGGCGGGAGGTCTATGAGCAGTTCTTC	CASSPPVVLRREVYEQFF
TRBJ2-7	TRBV5-4	NA	TRBD2	TGTGCCAGCATCCCCAATCCCACTAGCGGGGGGGTCGAGCAGTACTTC	CASIPNPTSGGVEQYF
TRBJ2-1	TRBV19	NA	NA	TGTGCCAGTAGTACCGAGCTCTACAATGAGCAGTTCTTC	CASSTELYNEQFF
TRBJ2-7	TRBV5-1	NA	NA	TGCGCCAGCAGCTTGGAAGCTGGGACATCAGGGGAGCAGTACTTC	CASSLEAGTSGEQYF
TRBJ2-6	TRBV30	NA	NA	TGTGCCTGGAGTGACCCATCAGGGGCCAACGTCCTGACTTTC	CAWSDPSGANVLTF
TRBJ2-1	TRBV10-1	NA	NA	TGCGCCAGCAGTGATTCTGGCGGCTCCTACAATGAGCAGTTCTTC	CASSDSGGSYNEQFF
TRBJ2-2	TRBV7-6	NA	NA	TGTGCCAGCAGCTTAGCCACTTCCGGTTTCGGCGGGGAGCTGTTTTTT	CASSLATSGFGGELFF
TRBJ1-1	TRBV6-6	NA	NA	TGTGCCAGCAGCACTATGAACACTGAAGCTTTCTTT	CASSTMNTEAFF
TRBJ1-3	TRBV7-8	NA	NA	TGTGCCAGCAGCTCCCAAAGGATAGAACTGGGAAACACCATATATTTT	CASSSQRIELGNTIYF
TRBJ1-5	TRBV6-4	NA	NA	TGTGCCAGCAGTGCGCAAGGGGGTCAGCCCCAGCATTTT	CASSAQGGQPQHF
TRBJ1-5	TRBV7-9	NA	NA	TGTGCCAGCAGCTCGGGACTTAGCAATCAGCCCCAGCATTTT	CASSSGLSNQPQHF
TRBJ2-7	TRBV6-6	NA	TRBD1	TGTGCCAGCAGTTACGCGGGACAGGGGACCTACGAGCAGTACTTC	CASSYAGQGTYEQYF
TRBJ2-7	TRBV29-1	NA	NA	TGCAGCGTTTACCGGTCCTACGAGCAGTACTTC	CSVYRSYEQYF
TRBJ1-4	TRBV28	NA	NA	TGTGCCACCCAAGTGTCCGCAACTAATGAAAAACTGTTTTTT	CATQVSATNEKLFF
TRBJ2-5	TRBV7-2	NA	NA	TGTGCCAGCAGCTCTCAGGGTCGTGCACTCCAAGAGACCCAGTACTTC	CASSSQGRALQETQYF
TRBJ2-7	TRBV6-6	NA	TRBD1	TGTGCCAGCAGGGGGACAGGGGGTTTCGCCTACGAGCAGTACTTC	CASRGTGGFAYEQYF
TRBJ2-5	TRBV4-3	NA	NA	TGCGCCAGCAGCCAAGGCGGCTCCGGGTATCAAGAGACCCAGTACTTC	CASSQGGSGYQETQYF
TRBJ1-5	TRBV10-3	once	NA	TGTGCCATCAGTGAGGGGGGGGATAGCAATCAGCCCCAGCATTTT	CAISEGGDSNQPQHF
TRBJ2-3	TRBV30	NA	TRBD1	TGTGCCTGGATAACACAGGGGCCCACAGATACGCAGTATTTT	CAWITQGPTDTQYF
TRBJ2-3	TRBV7-8	NA	NA	TGTGCCAGCGGAAACGGGGAAACAGATACGCAGTATTTT	CASGNGETDTQYF
TRBJ2-1	TRBV7-9	NA	TRBD2	TGTGCCAGCAGCAAGGGCTTTGCGGGGGATTACAATGAGCAGTTCTTC	CASSKGFAGDYNEQFF
TRBJ1-1	TRBV11-2	NA	TRBD1	TGTGCCAGCAGCTTAGACTCCAGGGGGCAGACTGAAGCTTTCTTT	CASSLDSRGQTEAFF
TRBJ2-1	TRBV27	NA	NA	TGTGCCAGCAGTTCCACCCGGTGGGGCAATGAGCAGTTCTTC	CASSSTRWGNEQFF
TRBJ2-7	TRBV10-3	NA	NA	TGTGCCATCAGTGATGGTGCACAGGGTCGCTACGAGCAGTACTTC	CAISDGAQGRYEQYF